A single sample is the source of the 8 T cell receptor beta chains below, sequenced in a study of OX40 agonist ivuxolimab in advanced cancers. Some clones are missing from TCRdb's copy, which holds only in-frame ones; the method was immunoSEQ multiplex PCR. The sample lists roughly 100,000 clones, over 85% occurring once. Sample: CD4+ or CD8+ T cells sorted from blood, taken in a trial of the OX40 agonist ivuxolimab. All receptors come from an adult with an advanced solid tumor such as melanoma, head and neck, liver or kidney cancer.

The rearrangement links TRBV9 to TRBJ1-2; D possibly corresponds to TRBD1 (6 bases). V lost 3 bases and J 3 bases, leaving 15 bases between the germline ends. The CDR3 is 15 amino acids. CDR1 and CDR2 (germline): SGDLS, YYNGEE. The CDR3 DNA follows: TGTGCCAGCAGCGCCCGTGACGGGGGCGACTATGGCTACACCTTC. Encoded protein: CASSARDGGDYGYTF.

This sequence joins TRBV5-5 and TRBJ2-7; 7 bases align to TRBD1. Germline V gene sequence: CDR1 SGHKS, CDR2 YYEKEE (reference sequence). V gave up 3 bases and J gave up 2 bases; unmatched junction bases: 11. The CDR3 loop spans 16 amino acids. This CDR3 is CASSSNRGGGTYEQYF. CDR3 sequence (DNA): TGTGCCAGCAGCTCTAACAGGGGCGGTGGTACCTACGAGCAGTACTTC.

There are a few counts of this clone. This sequence joins TRBV6-1 and TRBJ1-2, with a weak D call TRBD1 (5 bases). CDR1 is MNHNS and CDR2 is SASEGT in the germline V gene. V lost 8 bases and J 4 bases, leaving 8 bases between the germline ends. This CDR3 spans 11 amino acids. The CDR3 DNA sequence: TGTGCCAGCGGGGGAATCTATGGCTACACCTTC. Encoded protein: CASGGIYGYTF.

This clone has just a few counts. The V gene is TRBV19, the J gene TRBJ1-1; no clear D. The ends were cut back, 2 bases at V and 0 bases at J, with 1 base in the middle. Germline CDR1 LNHDA, CDR2 SQIVND (reference sequence). The CDR3 contains 12 residues. CDR3 loop: CASSILNTEAFF. The CDR3 DNA reads as TGTGCCAGTAGTATATTGAACACTGAAGCTTTCTTT.

The V and J genes are TRBV28 and TRBJ1-6; 9 bases fit TRBD1. The CDR3 is 13 residues long. V shed 6 bases and J 10 bases; nucleotides not matched to a gene: 4. CDR1 is MDHEN, CDR2 SYDVKM, per germline. This chain's CDR3 is CASRGQGGSPLHF. CDR3 coding DNA: TGTGCCAGCAGGGGACAGGGAGGATCACCCCTCCACTTT.

This rearrangement joins TRBV7-9 to TRBJ1-5, with D maybe TRBD1 (5 bases). The length of the CDR3 is 17 residues. Trimming took off 1 base at V and 0 bases at J, with 13 bases between the two ends. Looked up from germline, CDR1 is SEHNR and CDR2 is FQNEAQ (reference sequence). The CDR3 is CASSLGAGQSSNQPQHF. CDR3 coding DNA: TGTGCCAGCAGCTTAGGGGCAGGGCAGAGTAGCAATCAGCCCCAGCATTTT. Variable domain in full (rest from reference TRBV7-9 and TRBJ1-5): DTGVSQNPRHKITKRGQNVTFRCDPISEHNRLYWYRQTLGQGPEFLTYFQNEAQLEKSRLLSDRFSAERPKGSFSTLEIQRTEQGDSAMYLCASSLGAGQSSNQPQHFGDGTRLSIL.

This clone was seen only a few times. The chain is built from TRBV19 and TRBJ1-6; D uncertain. The CDR3 extends over 14 amino acids. Germline V gene data show CDR1 as LNHDA and CDR2 as SQIVND (reference sequence). Trimming removed 4 bases from V and 5 bases from J, with 9 bases in between. DNA of the CDR3: TGTGCCAGTAGTACGCCTTGGAATAATTCACCCCTCCACTTT. Amino acids: CASSTPWNNSPLHF.

Remarks on this clone: Distinct nucleotide sequences in the sample also encode this CDR3. This CDR3 is CASSSPGLAPDTQYF. The CDR3 DNA sequence: TGTGCCAGCAGCTCACCGGGACTAGCTCCAGATACGCAGTATTTT. The rearrangement links TRBV9 to TRBJ2-3, with 9 positions matching TRBD2. This CDR3 is 15 amino acids long. CDR1 and CDR2 from the germline V gene are SGDLS and YYNGEE. Trimming took 4 bases from V and 4 from J; bases not matched to a gene: 7.